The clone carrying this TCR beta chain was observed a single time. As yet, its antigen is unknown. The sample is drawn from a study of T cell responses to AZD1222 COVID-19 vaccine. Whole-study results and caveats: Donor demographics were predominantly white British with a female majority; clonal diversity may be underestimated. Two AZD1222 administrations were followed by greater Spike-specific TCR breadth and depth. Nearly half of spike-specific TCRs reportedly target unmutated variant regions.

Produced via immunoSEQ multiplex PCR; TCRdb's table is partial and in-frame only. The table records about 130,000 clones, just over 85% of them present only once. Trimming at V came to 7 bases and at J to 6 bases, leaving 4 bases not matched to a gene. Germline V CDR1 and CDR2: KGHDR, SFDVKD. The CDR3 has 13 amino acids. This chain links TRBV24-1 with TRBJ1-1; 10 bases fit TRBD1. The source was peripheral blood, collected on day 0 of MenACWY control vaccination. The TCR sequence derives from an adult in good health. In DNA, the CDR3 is TGTGCCACCAGCCTGACAGGGGGCTCTGAAGCTTTCTTT. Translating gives CATSLTGGSEAFF.